This T cell receptor beta chain was found in a study of blood T cell repertoires in COVID-19. The V segment lost 3 bases and the J segment 8 bases; nucleotides outside the gene matches: 4. Germline V lookup: CDR1 LNHDA, CDR2 SQIVND (reference sequence). This CDR3 has 15 amino acids. Only in-frame clones appear in the TCRdb table, and some are missing; sequencing was by immunoSEQ multiplex PCR. The sample has roughly 21,000 clones, about 80% seen once. This chain connects TRBV19 to TRBJ1-6; 10 bases match TRBD1. The specimen was peripheral blood. The clonotype comes from a human donor in a cohort sampled during active COVID-19. In nucleotides, the CDR3 is TGTGCCAGTAGTATTCTGACAGGGGGCGATTCACCCCTCCACTTT. This gives the protein CASSILTGGDSPLHF.